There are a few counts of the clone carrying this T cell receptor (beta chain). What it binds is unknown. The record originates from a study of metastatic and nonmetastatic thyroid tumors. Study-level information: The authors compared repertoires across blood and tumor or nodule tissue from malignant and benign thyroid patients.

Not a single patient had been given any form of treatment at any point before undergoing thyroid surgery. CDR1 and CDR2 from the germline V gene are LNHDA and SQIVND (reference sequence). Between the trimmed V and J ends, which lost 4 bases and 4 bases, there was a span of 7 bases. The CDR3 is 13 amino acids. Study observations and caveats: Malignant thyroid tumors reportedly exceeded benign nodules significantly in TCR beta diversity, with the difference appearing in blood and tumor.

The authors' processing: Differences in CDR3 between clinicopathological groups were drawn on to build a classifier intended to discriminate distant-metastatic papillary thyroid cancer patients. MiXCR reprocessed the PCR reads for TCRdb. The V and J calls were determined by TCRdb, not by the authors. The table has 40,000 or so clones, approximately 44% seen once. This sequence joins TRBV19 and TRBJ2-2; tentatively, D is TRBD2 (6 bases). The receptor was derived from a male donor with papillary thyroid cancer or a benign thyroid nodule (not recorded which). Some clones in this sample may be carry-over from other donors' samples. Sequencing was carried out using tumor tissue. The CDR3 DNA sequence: TGTGCCAGTAGTAGGGACTCCACCGGGGAGCTGTTTTTT. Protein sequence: CASSRDSTGELFF.